The rows below give T cell receptor beta chains drawn from one sample of a study of T cell responses to AZD1222 COVID-19 vaccine. TCRdb's table, derived via immunoSEQ multiplex PCR, lists solely in-frame clones and lacks some. Altogether some 150,000 clones are present, about 92% being singletons, with the ten largest covering under 2%. This material consisted of peripheral blood, taken on day 0 of AZD1222 vaccination. All receptors come from an adult in good health. Each CDR3 is given with its conserved first and last residue. A D gene is named only where the DNA matches it firmly. Clone sizes are given selectively: once, few, many, or a class where the clone is expanded.

- | - | TRBJ1-2 | TRBV6-5 | TGTGCCAGCAGTTATTCTGGACCGCCCTATGGCTACACCTTC | CASSYSGPPYGYTF
- | TRBD1 | TRBJ1-6 | TRBV9 | TGTGCCAGCAGCGTCGACAGGGGCAATTATTCACCCCTCCACTTT | CASSVDRGNYSPLHF
- | - | TRBJ2-3 | TRBV2 | TGTGCCAGCAGTGAAGGGGGAGATACGCAGTATTTT | CASSEGGDTQYF
- | - | TRBJ2-7 | TRBV7-2 | TGTGCCAGCAGCTCCATCTCCCAGGGCTACGAGCAGTACTTC | CASSSISQGYEQYF
- | TRBD1 | TRBJ1-1 | TRBV10-3 | TGTGCCATCAGTGAGTCGACCCTAACCCGGACAGGGCGCCTGGCCACTGAAGCTTTCTTT | CAISESTLTRTGRLATEAFF
- | - | TRBJ1-6 | TRBV19 | TGTGCCTCCAGGGACGGAAATAATTCACCCCTCCACTTT | CASRDGNNSPLHF
- | - | TRBJ2-7 | TRBV13 | TGTGCCAGCTCCCCAGCGGTAGGGGACGAGCAGTACTTC | CASSPAVGDEQYF
- | TRBD1 | TRBJ1-1 | TRBV11-3 | TGTGCCAGCAGCCAGGGACAGGGGATGAACACTGAAGCTTTCTTT | CASSQGQGMNTEAFF
medium-sized | - | TRBJ2-2 | TRBV7-9 | TGTGCCAGCAGCAGCACGAGTCCCGGGGAGCTGTTTTTT | CASSSTSPGELFF
- | - | TRBJ2-2 | TRBV19 | TGTGCCAGTAGTATAGAGCGGGACACCGGGGAGCTGTTTTTT | CASSIERDTGELFF
- | - | TRBJ1-1 | TRBV7-6 | TGTGCCAGCAGCTTCGAGCCGGACAGTAACACTGAAGCTTTCTTT | CASSFEPDSNTEAFF
once | TRBD1 | TRBJ2-5 | TRBV5-1 | TGCGCCAGCAGCACGGGACAGTACCAAGAGACCCAGTACTTC | CASSTGQYQETQYF
- | - | TRBJ2-7 | TRBV7-6 | TGTGCCAGCAGCTTACCCCCTAGACAGAGCTCCTACGAGCAGTACTTC | CASSLPPRQSSYEQYF
once | - | TRBJ2-7 | TRBV7-2 | TGTGCCAGCAGCTTAGCGGTGAACGAGCAGTACTTC | CASSLAVNEQYF